This TCR beta chain is drawn from a study of blood T cell repertoires in COVID-19. Across the whole study: Sources were T cells, B-cell-depleted T cells, or PBMCs; the material itself was cDNA or gDNA.

Participants were aged roughly 18 to 90 years, lived in 20 to 30 US areas, and enrolled virtually. Participants had their cohort set by participant-reported clinical history. Original analysis: Estimates of nucleated cell counts were drawn from the amplification of reference gene primers. Data came from immunoSEQ multiplex PCR; TCRdb stores just in-frame clones and leaves some out. V, J and clone size reflect that table, while D and trimming were determined from the DNA. The profile shows 200,000 to 300,000 clones, approximately 88% of them singletons. Germline CDR1 reads ENHRY; CDR2 reads SYGVKD. The CDR3 runs to 13 residues. Trimming cost V 6 bases and J 3 bases; bases outside gene matches: 3.

Specimen: PBMCs or T cells enriched from blood (not recorded which). The TCR was taken from a woman aged 40 to 50 with acute COVID-19. The chain links TRBV10-3 to TRBJ2-5; 8 bases agree with TRBD1. The CDR3 nucleotides read TGTGCCATCAGCCCGGGACAGGAAGAGACCCAGTACTTC. Translating it yields CAISPGQEETQYF.